The rows below give T cell receptor beta chains drawn from one sample of a study of T cell repertoires in cytomegalovirus infection. Each CDR3 protein gets one entry after TCRdb re-called the reads with MiXCR. This table has about 180,000 distinct CDR3 sequences, about 15% appearing once. The sequencing input was PBMCs. All receptors derive from a human donor in good health (CMV status not recorded). Some clones in this sample may be carry-over from other donors' samples. CDR3s include the opening cysteine and the closing phenylalanine or tryptophan. Fields, in order: clone size, V gene, D gene, J gene, CDR3 DNA, CDR3 protein. The D gene is left open where the match is weak. The size of a clone is reported for some rows only, either as once, few or many, or as a class for expanded clones.

abundance: many; v_gene: TRBV7-8; d_gene: TRBD1; j_gene: TRBJ1-1; CDR3nt: TGTGCCAGCAGCTTAAGGGGACAGCTGAACACTGAAGCTTTCTTT; CDR3aa: CASSLRGQLNTEAFF
abundance: -; v_gene: TRBV6-1; d_gene: TRBD1; j_gene: TRBJ1-1; CDR3nt: TGTGCCAGCAGGGCCCACGAGGGGGCAGGAGGCACTTACGCTTTCTTT; CDR3aa: CASRAHEGAGGTYAFF
abundance: many; v_gene: TRBV12-3/TRBV12-4; d_gene: -; j_gene: TRBJ2-2; CDR3nt: TGTGCCAGCCTCTGGGGAAAAGGGACCGGGGAGCTGTTTTTT; CDR3aa: CASLWGKGTGELFF
abundance: few; v_gene: TRBV11-2; d_gene: -; j_gene: TRBJ2-7; CDR3nt: TGTGCCAGCAGCCGCCCCGGGGGTGGGTACGAGCAGTACTTC; CDR3aa: CASSRPGGGYEQYF
abundance: few; v_gene: TRBV3-1; d_gene: -; j_gene: TRBJ1-1; CDR3nt: TGTGCCAGTTTTAAGTCGGGAAACACTGAAGCTTTCTTT; CDR3aa: CASFKSGNTEAFF
abundance: many; v_gene: TRBV4-3; d_gene: TRBD1; j_gene: TRBJ1-4; CDR3nt: TGCGCCAGCAGCCGCCAGGACAGGGAAAAACTGTTTTTT; CDR3aa: CASSRQDREKLFF
abundance: many; v_gene: TRBV7-2; d_gene: TRBD2; j_gene: TRBJ2-5; CDR3nt: TGTGCCAGCAGCTTACTGTTACCAGGGGCGGGAGGCGGAGAGACCCAGTACTTC; CDR3aa: CASSLLLPGAGGGETQYF
abundance: once; v_gene: TRBV28; d_gene: TRBD1; j_gene: TRBJ1-2; CDR3nt: TGTGCCAGCAGTTTATCCGGGACAGGGGTCTATGGCTACACCTTC; CDR3aa: CASSLSGTGVYGYTF
abundance: -; v_gene: TRBV6-5; d_gene: -; j_gene: TRBJ1-1; CDR3nt: TGTGCCAGCAGTTACTCGGTTTTGGTAGGGCTGCGCACTGAAGCTTTCTTT; CDR3aa: CASSYSVLVGLRTEAFF
abundance: -; v_gene: TRBV5-6; d_gene: TRBD2; j_gene: TRBJ2-5; CDR3nt: TGTGCCAGCAGCCCTATCCCCTCGGGACTACAGCAGACCCAGTACTTC; CDR3aa: CASSPIPSGLQQTQYF
abundance: -; v_gene: TRBV24-1; d_gene: -; j_gene: TRBJ2-2; CDR3nt: TGTGCCACCAGTGCGGGAGTGGGAGTGACCGGGGAGCTGTTTTTT; CDR3aa: CATSAGVGVTGELFF
abundance: many; v_gene: TRBV7-2; d_gene: -; j_gene: TRBJ1-1; CDR3nt: TGTGCCAGCAGCTTAGCGCTGCCAGCTAAAGTGGTTCTGGACACTGAAGCTTTCTTT; CDR3aa: CASSLALPAKVVLDTEAFF
abundance: few; v_gene: TRBV5-1; d_gene: TRBD1; j_gene: TRBJ1-4; CDR3nt: TGCGCCAGCAGCGGATCGGGACAGGTGGATGAAAAACTGTTTTTT; CDR3aa: CASSGSGQVDEKLFF
abundance: many; v_gene: TRBV6-1; d_gene: -; j_gene: TRBJ2-7; CDR3nt: TGTGCCAGCAGTTCCCCAGTCCTGCAGTCCTACGAGCAGTACTTC; CDR3aa: CASSSPVLQSYEQYF
abundance: many; v_gene: TRBV12-3/TRBV12-4; d_gene: -; j_gene: TRBJ1-1; CDR3nt: TGTGCCAGCAGTCAATATCCTGAAGCTTTCTTT; CDR3aa: CASSQYPEAFF
abundance: many; v_gene: TRBV14; d_gene: TRBD1; j_gene: TRBJ1-6; CDR3nt: TGTGCCAGCAGCCTGACAGGGGGCGGGAATTCACCCCTCCACTTT; CDR3aa: CASSLTGGGNSPLHF
abundance: -; v_gene: TRBV29-1; d_gene: TRBD1; j_gene: TRBJ2-1; CDR3nt: TGCAGGTGCGGGACAGGGGTCAATGAGCAGTTCTTC; CDR3aa: CRCGTGVNEQFF
abundance: many; v_gene: TRBV27; d_gene: -; j_gene: TRBJ1-5; CDR3nt: TGTGCCAGCAGGGGTCCAAATCAGCCCCAGCATTTT; CDR3aa: CASRGPNQPQHF
abundance: many; v_gene: TRBV7-2; d_gene: -; j_gene: TRBJ1-2; CDR3nt: TGTGCCAGCAGGTTCGGACCAAACGCCGGCTACACCTTC; CDR3aa: CASRFGPNAGYTF
abundance: -; v_gene: TRBV20-1; d_gene: -; j_gene: TRBJ2-3; CDR3nt: TGCAGTGCTAGAGTTTCAGATACGCAGTATTTT; CDR3aa: CSARVSDTQYF
abundance: many; v_gene: TRBV7-2; d_gene: TRBD1; j_gene: TRBJ1-1; CDR3nt: TGTGCCAGCAGCCCGGACAGGGGCCACACTGAAGCTTTCTTT; CDR3aa: CASSPDRGHTEAFF
abundance: many; v_gene: TRBV6-2/TRBV6-3; d_gene: TRBD2; j_gene: TRBJ2-5; CDR3nt: TGTGCCACCACCCGGCGGGGGGGCTTTGAGACCCAGTACTTC; CDR3aa: CATTRRGGFETQYF
abundance: -; v_gene: TRBV7-9; d_gene: -; j_gene: TRBJ2-7; CDR3nt: TGTGCCAGCAGCTTAATTTCGGAAGGCGAGCAGTACTTC; CDR3aa: CASSLISEGEQYF
abundance: -; v_gene: TRBV5-1; d_gene: -; j_gene: TRBJ2-7; CDR3nt: TGCGCCAGCAGTCAGGTGTCGGCAGGAAGCTACGAGCAGTACTTC; CDR3aa: CASSQVSAGSYEQYF
abundance: few; v_gene: TRBV14; d_gene: TRBD2; j_gene: TRBJ2-3; CDR3nt: TGTGCCAGCAGCAGCCCACTAGCGGGGATCACAGATACGCAGTATTTT; CDR3aa: CASSSPLAGITDTQYF
abundance: -; v_gene: TRBV5-4; d_gene: TRBD2; j_gene: TRBJ2-5; CDR3nt: TGTGCCAGCAGCGCAGGGGGACTAGCGGAAGAGACCCAGTACTTC; CDR3aa: CASSAGGLAEETQYF
abundance: -; v_gene: TRBV20-1; d_gene: -; j_gene: TRBJ2-1; CDR3nt: TGCAGTGCTAGAGACAGCCGGATGGGCCAATATGAGCAGTTCTTC; CDR3aa: CSARDSRMGQYEQFF
abundance: many; v_gene: TRBV7-2; d_gene: -; j_gene: TRBJ1-1; CDR3nt: TGTGCCAGCAGCCCCCCGTCCAAACAGGAGAACACTGAAGCTTTCTTT; CDR3aa: CASSPPSKQENTEAFF
abundance: many; v_gene: TRBV7-2; d_gene: -; j_gene: TRBJ2-7; CDR3nt: TGTGCCAGCAGCGTCCGGGAGCCCTCCTACGAGCAGTACTTC; CDR3aa: CASSVREPSYEQYF
abundance: -; v_gene: TRBV6-4; d_gene: -; j_gene: TRBJ2-2; CDR3nt: -; CDR3aa: CASSPEGVGVGNTGEMFF
abundance: many; v_gene: TRBV6-5; d_gene: TRBD2; j_gene: TRBJ2-1; CDR3nt: TGTGCCAGCAGTTACCAAGCCCTAGCGGGATGGGCCGAGCAGTTCTTC; CDR3aa: CASSYQALAGWAEQFF